This T cell receptor (beta chain) emerged from a study of shared clonotypes between healthy human individuals. Background on the study: A couple of women and a few men aged 18 to 49 made up the donors.

In the CD4+ fraction, cells were divided into CD45RA+ naive and CD45RA-negative memory subsets. The genomic DNA of each subset was split evenly across several immunoSEQ plates. Data came from immunoSEQ multiplex PCR; TCRdb stores just in-frame clones and leaves some out. The table has some 2.3 million clones, approximately 93% seen once. General observations from the study: Sampling involved blood alone; tissue repertoires likely differ.

Turning to this clone: Its antigen is undetermined.

Germline assignment: CDR1 SGHTA and CDR2 FQGTGA. V dropped 8 bases and J dropped 4; count of bases not matched to a gene: 6. The CDR3 has 14 amino acids. The chain couples TRBV7-3 to TRBJ2-1, with TRBD2 identical over 9 bases. This TCR derives from a man aged 18 to 29 in good health. Some clones in this sample may be carry-over from other donors' samples. The source material was naive CD4+ T cells from PBMCs. Subset specified: CD45RA+ positively selected. The chain's CDR3 is CASSSGTLYNEQFF. DNA for the CDR3: TGTGCCAGCTCTAGCGGGACGCTTTACAATGAGCAGTTCTTC.